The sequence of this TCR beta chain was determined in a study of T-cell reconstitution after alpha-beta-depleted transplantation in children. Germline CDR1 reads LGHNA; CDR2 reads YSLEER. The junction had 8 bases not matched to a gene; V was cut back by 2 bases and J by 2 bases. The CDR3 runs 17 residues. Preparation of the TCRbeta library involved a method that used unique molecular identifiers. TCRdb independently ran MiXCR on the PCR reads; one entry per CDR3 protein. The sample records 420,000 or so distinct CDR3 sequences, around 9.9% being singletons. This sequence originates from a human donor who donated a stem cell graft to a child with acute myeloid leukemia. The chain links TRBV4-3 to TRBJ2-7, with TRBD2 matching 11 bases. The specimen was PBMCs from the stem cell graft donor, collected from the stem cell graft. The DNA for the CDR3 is TGCGCCAGCAGCCAAATCGGGACTAGCGGATTACCCTACGAGCAGTACTTC. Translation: CASSQIGTSGLPYEQYF.